This passage covers 14 T cell receptor beta chains from one sample sequenced in a study of coeliac disease. Profiled with immunoSEQ multiplex PCR; TCRdb holds only in-frame clones, not every one. The table lists 6,000 to 7,000 clones, around two thirds of them singletons. Sequencing used lymphocytes from the gut lamina propria. The receptors derive from a man aged 55 to 70 with celiac disease on a gluten-free diet.

The DNA for the CDR3 is TGCGCCAGCAGCTCCCAGACTAGCGGGGGGGGTGAGCAGTTCTTC. This encodes CASSSQTSGGGEQFF. This chain connects TRBV5-1 to TRBJ2-1; the match to TRBD2 covers 14 bases. Trimming cost V 3 bases and J 9 bases; bases outside gene matches: 5. Germline CDR1 SGHRS, CDR2 YFSETQ. The CDR3 is 15 residues long.

This clone was counted once. The chain carries TRBV5-6 and TRBJ1-2, with D tentatively TRBD1 (6 bases). Per germline, CDR1 SGHDT and CDR2 YYEEEE. Trimming took 3 bases from V and 5 from J, leaving 8 bases between them. The CDR3 has 12 amino acids. Here the CDR3 DNA reads TGTGCCAGCAGCTCAACAGGGTATGGCTACACCTTC. The encoded protein is CASSSTGYGYTF.

The rearrangement uses TRBV19 and TRBJ2-2; possible D gene TRBD1, 6 bases. There are 14 residues in the CDR3. CDR1 is LNHDA, CDR2 SQIVND, per germline (reference sequence). Trimming left V 6 bases short and J 1 base short, with 9 bases between. DNA of the CDR3: TGTGCCAGTAGGGTGGGACAGAACACCGGGGAGCTGTTTTTT. It yields the protein CASRVGQNTGELFF. The variable domain in full, completed from reference TRBV19 and TRBJ2-2, reads DGGITQSPKYLFRKEGQNVTLSCEQNLNHDAMYWYRQDPGQGLRLIYYSQIVNDFQKGDIAEGYSVSREKKESFPLTVTSAQKNPTAFYLCASRVGQNTGELFFGEGSRLTVL.

The V gene is TRBV27, the J gene TRBJ2-2; unclear D gene. The length of the CDR3 is 14 residues. Germline V gene lookup returns CDR1 MNHEY and CDR2 SMNVEV (reference sequence). V was trimmed by 9 bases and J by 0 bases, leaving 11 bases between them. CDR3 sequence: CASSSRSNTGELFF. The CDR3 DNA sequence: TGTGCCAGTTCGTCGCGTTCGAACACCGGGGAGCTGTTTTTT.

This chain joins TRBV7-2 and TRBJ2-7, with D perhaps TRBD2 (6 bases). The germline V gene has CDR1 SGHTA and CDR2 FQGNSA. This CDR3 is built from 15 residues. The ends were cut back, 6 bases at V and 5 bases at J, with 20 bases in the middle. CDR3 DNA: TGTGCCAGCAGTCACGGGGGACCCGGAGATGACGAGCAGTACTTC. This gives the protein CASSHGGPGDDEQYF.

This clone was detected only a few times. This rearrangement joins TRBV5-4 to TRBJ2-2; possibly TRBD2 for D (6 bases). V was shortened by 1 base and J by 7 bases, with 17 bases between the two germline ends. The CDR3 is 16 residues long. Germline V lookup: CDR1 SGHNT, CDR2 YYREEE (reference sequence). CDR3 region: CASSLRQGGRNGELFF. In DNA form, the CDR3 reads TGTGCCAGCAGCTTGCGGCAGGGAGGTCGCAACGGGGAGCTGTTTTTT.

The CDR3 bases are TGTGCCAGCAATCGGGGGTCTGGAAACACCATATATTTT. Translated: CASNRGSGNTIYF. The J gene is TRBJ1-3, the V gene TRBV9; D is possibly TRBD1 (5 bases). The CDR3 runs to 13 residues. CDR1 is SGDLS, CDR2 YYNGEE, per germline. The V and J ends lost 6 bases and 1 base respectively, with 8 bases between them.

V gene TRBV18 combines with J gene TRBJ2-2; the match to TRBD1 covers 7 bases. CDR3 length: 16 residues. Germline V gene data show CDR1 as KGHSH and CDR2 as LQKENI. Trimming took 6 bases from V and 5 from J; bases not matched to a gene: 12. CDR3 loop: CASSRQGQSGTGELFF. CDR3 nucleotides: TGTGCCAGCTCCCGACAGGGTCAAAGTGGGACCGGGGAGCTGTTTTTT.

Comment on this clone: Other nucleotide sequences in the sample specify the same CDR3. The chain is built from TRBV6-1 and TRBJ1-6, with D tentatively TRBD1 (5 bases). Germline CDR1 reads MNHNS; CDR2 reads SASEGT. V was shortened by 3 bases and J by 9 bases, with 9 bases between the two germline ends. This CDR3 spans 13 amino acids. The DNA of the CDR3 is TGTGCCAGCAGTGAGGAACAGGTTTCACCCCTCCACTTT. Its translation: CASSEEQVSPLHF.

This clone was detected only a few times. V usage is TRBV5-3 and J usage is TRBJ1-5; D is possibly TRBD1 (6 bases). TRBV5-3 is treated as an ORF (open reading frame) with a function not yet certain. The length of the CDR3 is 19 residues. Trimming removed 4 bases from V and 1 base from J, with 24 bases in between. CDR3 loop: CARSPGRPTGQLSNQPQHF. The CDR3 DNA sequence: TGTGCCAGAAGCCCGGGGCGCCCGACCGGACAGTTAAGCAATCAGCCCCAGCATTTT.

This rearrangement joins TRBV7-9 to TRBJ1-1, with 7 bases matching TRBD1. This CDR3 spans 14 amino acids. After removal of 5 bases from V and 4 bases from J, the junction contained 7 bases not matched to a gene. Looked up from germline, CDR1 is SEHNR and CDR2 is FQNEAQ (reference sequence). The CDR3: CASSLKDRSTEAFF. CDR3 sequence (DNA): TGTGCCAGCAGCCTTAAGGACAGGAGCACTGAAGCTTTCTTT.

The DNA for the CDR3 is TGCGCCAGCAGCTTGGCGGGGACAGGCCGGTACCAAGAGACCCAGTACTTC. This sequence encodes CASSLAGTGRYQETQYF. The rearrangement joins TRBV5-1 to TRBJ2-5, with TRBD1 matching over 8 bases. The V and J ends lost 0 bases and 0 bases, in that order; junction bases with no gene match: 7. Germline V gene sequence: CDR1 SGHRS, CDR2 YFSETQ. This CDR3 has 17 residues.

This clone has more than one count but fewer than ten. The V gene is TRBV5-6, the J gene TRBJ2-5, with D tentatively TRBD2 (5 bases). CDR3 length: 11 residues. Germline V CDR1 and CDR2: SGHDT, YYEEEE. V gave up 4 bases and J gave up 7 bases, with 8 bases separating them. CDR3 sequence (DNA): TGTGCCAGCAGCCGGGAAGGGACCCAGTACTTC. This sequence encodes CASSREGTQYF.

V is TRBV2 and J is TRBJ2-7, with 10 bases lining up with TRBD1. This CDR3 is 16 amino acids long. V shed 10 bases and J 1 base; nucleotides not matched to a gene: 13. The germline CDR1 and CDR2 sequences are SNHLY and FYNNEI. CDR3 DNA: TGTGCCACCACTGATTACGGGACAGGGGCTTCCTACGAGCAGTACTTC. Translating gives CATTDYGTGASYEQYF.